This T cell receptor beta chain came from a study of T cells in Graves' hyperthyroidism and ophthalmopathy. The TCR beta CDR3 regions underwent amplification using RNA transcripts as the source. RT-PCR in the first round (using the HTBI primer set) targeted the TCR CDR3. TCRdb fed the multiplex PCR reads into MiXCR, producing one record per CDR3 protein. This table has 300,000 or so distinct CDR3 sequences, 15% to 20% appearing once. The study's findings and limits: Also found in blood were most expanded thyroid clonotypes above 0.001.

This clonotype was picked up many times. Its target is not known. V lost 5 bases and J lost 4, with 9 bases in between. This CDR3 comprises 12 residues. In germline, CDR1 is MDHEN, CDR2 SYDVKM. The rearrangement links TRBV28 to TRBJ2-7; D might be TRBD1 (6 bases). The sequencing sample was made of blood. This TCR was sampled from a woman aged 50 to 60 with Graves' hyperthyroidism. CDR3 nucleotide sequence: TGTGCCAGCAGTGCCGACAGGTACGAGCAGTACTTC. This gives the protein CASSADRYEQYF.